One sample yielded the 31 T cell receptor beta chains listed below, sequenced in a study of PD-L1 blockade in urothelial cancer. Clones were sequenced by immunoSEQ multiplex PCR, and TCRdb holds only the in-frame ones, with some missing. The sample consists of roughly 90,000 clones, 90% of them appearing once. This specimen was PBMCs, taken around atezolizumab (anti-PD-L1) treatment. The receptors come from a man in his 60s with urothelial cancer.

About this clone: The germline gene is not matched at one end of the junction; a read error may be the cause. The V call is TRBV6-1, the J call TRBJ1-2; 8 nucleotides line up with TRBD1. The CDR3 is made up of 16 amino acids. Per germline, CDR1 MNHNS and CDR2 SASEGT. The CDR3: CASSQADRGRSYGYTF. The CDR3 coding sequence is TGTGCCAGCAGTCAAGCCGACAGGGGCAGGAGCTATGGCTACACCTTC.

The CDR3 nucleotides read TGTGCCAGCAGCCCCTCCCCGTCGACTGGGCAGTTCTTC. Protein: CASSPSPSTGQFF. The chain uses TRBV7-3 and TRBJ2-1; no clear D. Germline CDR1 reads SGHTA; CDR2 reads FQGTGA. Deletions cut 5 bases from V and 12 bases from J, with 17 bases between. This CDR3 has 13 amino acids.

The chain combines TRBV2 with TRBJ1-2; TRBD1 matches 9 bases. V gave up 5 bases and J gave up 7 bases; unmatched junction bases: 5. CDR1 and CDR2 (germline): SNHLY, FYNNEI. This CDR3 is built from 13 residues. This CDR3 is CASSMGQGSGYTF. Here the CDR3 DNA reads TGTGCCAGCAGTATGGGACAGGGAAGTGGCTACACCTTC.

The rearrangement joins TRBV30 to TRBJ2-1; 11 positions agree with TRBD2. Germline CDR1 is GTSNPN and CDR2 is SVGIG (reference sequence). With V trimmed by 1 base and J by 7 bases, 0 bases remained unmatched. This CDR3 region has 13 residues. The CDR3 nucleotides are TGTGCCTGGAGTGGACTAGCGGGAAATGAGCAGTTCTTC. It yields the protein CAWSGLAGNEQFF.

The chain recombines TRBV7-8 with TRBJ1-1; D call uncertain. The ends were cut back, 5 bases at V and 5 bases at J, with 12 bases in the middle. This CDR3 has 13 residues. Germline V gene lookup returns CDR1 SGHVS and CDR2 FQNEAQ. The CDR3 nucleotides read TGTGCCAGCAGCGCGAGGATGGTGACTGAAGCTTTCTTT. Its translation: CASSARMVTEAFF.

The chain combines TRBV9 with TRBJ2-3; a possible D gene is TRBD1 (6 bases). Trimming cost V 0 bases and J 4 bases, with 6 bases left between them. The CDR3 length is 13 residues. CDR1 and CDR2 (germline): SGDLS, YYNGEE. The CDR3 bases are TGTGCCAGCAGCGTAGACAGGGCAGATACGCAGTATTTT. Its translation is CASSVDRADTQYF.

This clone was detected only a few times. The chain couples TRBV2 to TRBJ1-3, with D perhaps TRBD1 (6 bases). Germline-derived CDR1 and CDR2 are SNHLY and FYNNEI. Trimming cost V 6 bases and J 0 bases, with 9 bases left between them. The CDR3 covers 14 residues. This CDR3 is CASRDSFSGNTIYF. The CDR3 nucleotides read TGTGCCAGCAGGGACAGCTTCTCTGGAAACACCATATATTTT.

The genes are TRBV4-2 and TRBJ2-7; 8 nucleotides agree with TRBD2. Germline values: CDR1 LGHNA, CDR2 YNFKEQ. J was trimmed by 2 bases and V by 0 bases; bases with no gene match: 6. This CDR3 has 16 amino acids. This CDR3 reads CASSQDSVGGAYEQYF. The CDR3 coding sequence is TGTGCCAGCAGCCAAGACTCAGTCGGGGGGGCCTACGAGCAGTACTTC.

This clone appeared a single time. This chain uses TRBV4-3 with TRBJ2-5, with D maybe TRBD1 (6 bases). Trimming pared 1 base from V and 4 bases from J, leaving 13 bases between. The CDR3 contains 15 residues. Germline CDR1 reads LGHNA; CDR2 reads YSLEER. The CDR3 bases are TGCGCCAGCAGCCAAGGGGGGACAAGTGGAGAGACCCAGTACTTC. This sequence encodes CASSQGGTSGETQYF.

The chain couples TRBV6-4 to TRBJ2-3; 10 bases fit TRBD1. The V segment lost 4 bases and the J segment 4 bases; nucleotides outside the gene matches: 5. The CDR3 has 15 residues. Per germline, CDR1 MRHNA and CDR2 SNTAGT. The CDR3 DNA is TGTGCCAGCAGTGGGGGGACAGGGGAGGCAGATACGCAGTATTTT. Encoded protein: CASSGGTGEADTQYF.

This chain connects TRBV7-2 to TRBJ1-5; TRBD1 matches at 7 bases. Germline CDR1 is SGHTA and CDR2 is FQGNSA. This CDR3 has 14 residues. Trimming cost V 2 bases and J 8 bases; bases outside gene matches: 6. In DNA, the CDR3 is TGTGCCAGCAGCTTATACAGGGGCCCGGAGCCCCAGCATTTT. It encodes CASSLYRGPEPQHF. The variable domain in full, completed from reference TRBV7-2 and TRBJ1-5, reads GAGVSQSPSNKVTEKGKDVELRCDPISGHTALYWYRQSLGQGLEFLIYFQGNSAPDKSGLPSDRFSAERTGGSVSTLTIQRTQQEDSAVYLCASSLYRGPEPQHFGDGTRLSIL.

The chain links TRBV9 to TRBJ2-5; D perhaps matches TRBD1 (5 bases). Germline V CDR1 and CDR2: SGDLS, YYNGEE. Trimming removed 0 bases from V and 2 bases from J, with 8 bases in between. The CDR3 extends over 14 amino acids. For the CDR3, the DNA is TGTGCCAGCAGCGTAGTCCCAGGGCAAGAGACCCAGTACTTC. Its protein product is CASSVVPGQETQYF. Using reference TRBV9 and TRBJ2-5 for the parts outside the CDR3, the full variable domain is DSGVTQTPKHLITATGQRVTLRCSPRSGDLSVYWYQQSLDQGLQFLIQYYNGEERAKGNILERFSAQQFPDLHSELNLSSLELGDSALYFCASSVVPGQETQYFGPGTRLLVL.

The chain links TRBV5-1 to TRBJ2-3; 12 positions match TRBD1. Germline values: CDR1 SGHRS, CDR2 YFSETQ. After removal of 5 bases from V and 5 bases from J, the junction contained 9 bases not matched to a gene. The CDR3 is 16 amino acids. The CDR3 DNA reads TGCGCCAGCAGTGCCGGGGACAGGGGGCTGGGAGATACGCAGTATTTT. This translates into CASSAGDRGLGDTQYF. The variable domain in full, completed from reference TRBV5-1 and TRBJ2-3, reads KAGVTQTPRYLIKTRGQQVTLSCSPISGHRSVSWYQQTPGQGLQFLFEYFSETQRNKGNFPGRFSGRQFSNSRSEMNVSTLELGDSALYLCASSAGDRGLGDTQYFGPGTRLTVL.

This clone showed up just once. The rearrangement links TRBV2 to TRBJ2-3; TRBD1 matches at 8 bases. Germline lookup yields CDR1 SNHLY and CDR2 FYNNEI. The CDR3 is 14 residues long. After removal of 8 bases from V and 6 bases from J, the junction contained 10 bases not matched to a gene. CDR3 DNA: TGTGCCAGCTCCTCACAGGGGGGTAAGGATACGCAGTATTTT. This sequence encodes CASSSQGGKDTQYF.

This chain connects TRBV9 to TRBJ2-5; D may be TRBD1 (5 bases). Trimming left V 9 bases short and J 1 base short, with 37 bases between. This CDR3 spans 21 amino acids. Germline-derived CDR1 and CDR2 are SGDLS and YYNGEE. The CDR3 protein is CAIQGLHYLLAPLAAQETQYF. The DNA of the CDR3 is TGTGCCATCCAGGGTTTACACTACCTCCTCGCCCCGCTTGCGGCCCAAGAGACCCAGTACTTC. Complete variable domain (other parts from reference TRBV9 and TRBJ2-5): DSGVTQTPKHLITATGQRVTLRCSPRSGDLSVYWYQQSLDQGLQFLIQYYNGEERAKGNILERFSAQQFPDLHSELNLSSLELGDSALYFCAIQGLHYLLAPLAAQETQYFGPGTRLLVL.

This clone was seen just once. The chain has TRBV30 and TRBJ2-7; 11 bases fit TRBD2. Germline CDR1 reads GTSNPN; CDR2 reads SVGIG (reference sequence). After removal of 4 bases from V and 3 bases from J, the junction contained 5 bases not matched to a gene. This CDR3 spans 14 amino acids. As DNA, the CDR3 is TGTGCCTGGAAGACTAGCGGGGAGAGCTACGAGCAGTACTTC. Translated, it gives CAWKTSGESYEQYF.

The sample holds a few counts of this clone. This rearrangement joins TRBV5-1 to TRBJ1-2; D might be TRBD1 (6 bases). The CDR3 covers 15 residues. Per the germline V gene, CDR1 is SGHRS and CDR2 is YFSETQ. V shed 0 bases and J shed 4 bases, with 13 bases lying between them. The CDR3 loop reads CASSLVAGGGYGYTF. The CDR3 bases are TGCGCCAGCAGCTTGGTAGCGGGGGGCGGCTATGGCTACACCTTC.

For the CDR3, the DNA is TGTGCCAGCAGGGAACTAAGCTCCTATAATTCACCCCTCCACTTT. This encodes CASRELSSYNSPLHF. The chain has TRBV2 and TRBJ1-6; unclear D gene. Germline V gene lookup returns CDR1 SNHLY and CDR2 FYNNEI. This CDR3 has 15 amino acids. V shed 6 bases and J shed 0 bases, with 9 bases lying between them.

V usage is TRBV4-2 and J usage is TRBJ1-4; D is unresolved. Looked up from germline, CDR1 is LGHNA and CDR2 is YNFKEQ. CDR3 size: 14 residues. V lost 2 bases and J 7 bases, leaving 11 bases between the germline ends. The CDR3 sequence: CASSQRSEAEKLFF. In DNA form, the CDR3 reads TGTGCCAGCAGCCAAAGGTCGGAGGCTGAAAAACTGTTTTTT.

The chain couples TRBV6-5 to TRBJ1-1, with D hard to call. Per germline, CDR1 MNHEY and CDR2 SVGAGI. There are 13 residues in the CDR3. Trimming cost V 4 bases and J 0 bases, with 6 bases left between them. In nucleotides, the CDR3 is TGTGCCAGCAGTTCCGCGGTGAACACTGAAGCTTTCTTT. The encoded protein is CASSSAVNTEAFF.

DNA for the CDR3: TGTGCCAGCAGCCACACAGGATCCCGTTTCGACACTGAAGCTTTCTTT. This encodes CASSHTGSRFDTEAFF. The chain employs TRBV14 and TRBJ1-1, with D possibly being TRBD1 (5 bases). The V end was cut by 3 bases, the J end by 3 bases, with 17 bases between. The CDR3 is 16 residues long. Germline V gene data show CDR1 as SGHDN and CDR2 as FVKESK.

The chain has TRBV7-3 and TRBJ1-1; D not resolved. The CDR3 extends over 14 amino acids. Germline values: CDR1 SGHTA, CDR2 FQGTGA. Trimming took 3 bases from V and 3 from J, leaving 11 bases between them. CDR3 residues: CASSFWWQDTEAFF. Written as DNA, the CDR3 is TGTGCCAGCAGCTTTTGGTGGCAGGACACTGAAGCTTTCTTT.

The CDR3 loop is CASSSPSGGVGNEQFF. CDR3 nucleotides: TGTGCCAGCAGTTCTCCTAGCGGGGGGGTTGGCAATGAGCAGTTCTTC. This chain links TRBV27 with TRBJ2-1; 12 nucleotides agree with TRBD2. The CDR3 has 16 amino acids. CDR1 is MNHEY, CDR2 SMNVEV, per germline (reference sequence). With V trimmed by 4 bases and J by 6 bases, 7 bases remained unmatched.

The CDR3 DNA reads as TGTGCCAGCAGCGTAGGGACTAGCGGGTACCTTTATGAGCAGTTCTTC. Translating gives CASSVGTSGYLYEQFF. This chain links TRBV9 with TRBJ2-1; 11 bases fit TRBD2. The germline V gene encodes CDR1 SGDLS and CDR2 YYNGEE. The CDR3 has 16 amino acids. Trimming cost V 0 bases and J 8 bases; bases outside gene matches: 7.

Here the CDR3 reads CASDIQGNQPLRAEAFF. The CDR3 nucleotides read TGTGCCAGCGATATTCAGGGGAATCAACCTTTAAGGGCTGAAGCTTTCTTT. The rearrangement joins TRBV4-2 to TRBJ1-1; D may be TRBD1 (6 bases). The germline V gene has CDR1 LGHNA and CDR2 YNFKEQ. Trimming left V 8 bases short and J 6 bases short, with 28 bases between. This CDR3 spans 17 amino acids.

The genes are TRBV5-1 and TRBJ2-3, with TRBD2 identical over 15 bases. The V gene end was trimmed by 0 bases and the J gene end by 4 bases; junction bases not matched to a gene: 6. Germline CDR1 SGHRS, CDR2 YFSETQ. The CDR3 has 18 amino acids. The CDR3 protein is CASSLGGLAGGRADTQYF. The CDR3 DNA sequence: TGCGCCAGCAGCTTGGGGGGACTAGCGGGGGGACGTGCAGATACGCAGTATTTT.

This clone was counted only a few times. The CDR3 DNA follows: TGTGCCATCAGTTATGGGATGGGAACAGGGGGCTACTCGACTGGGGCCAACGTCCTGACTTTC. Residues: CAISYGMGTGGYSTGANVLTF. The chain is built from TRBV10-3 and TRBJ2-6; 9 bases line up with TRBD1. The CDR3 spans 21 residues. CDR1 ENHRY and CDR2 SYGVKD come from the germline V gene. V was pared by 5 bases and J by 2 bases, with 19 bases of the junction left unmatched.

The V and J genes are TRBV6-6 and TRBJ1-2, with D perhaps TRBD1 (6 bases). V dropped 5 bases and J dropped 3 bases, with 13 bases sitting between them. The CDR3 consists of 14 residues. Per germline, CDR1 MNHNY and CDR2 SVGAGI (reference sequence). The CDR3 DNA is TGTGCCAGCAGTGAGACGACAGGATACTATGGCTACACCTTC. As protein: CASSETTGYYGYTF.

The J gene is TRBJ2-7, the V gene TRBV9, with 8 bases identical to TRBD2. V dropped 3 bases and J dropped 6; count of bases not matched to a gene: 8. CDR3 length equals 14 residues. Germline V gives CDR1 SGDLS, CDR2 YYNGEE. The CDR3 loop reads CASSETGGGREQYF. CDR3 DNA sequence: TGTGCCAGCAGCGAGACCGGGGGGGGTCGCGAGCAGTACTTC.

The CDR3: CASSQGQQGVSPRAFF. Written as DNA, the CDR3 is TGCGCCAGCAGCCAAGGTCAACAGGGAGTCAGTCCGCGTGCTTTCTTT. The V call is TRBV4-1, the J call TRBJ1-1, with D perhaps matching TRBD1 (6 bases). V lost 1 base and J lost 11, with 23 bases in between. The CDR3 is made up of 16 amino acids. From germline, CDR1 is MGHRA and CDR2 YSYEKL.

To note about this clone: One junction end does not reproduce the germline sequence, and a read error may be involved. V gene TRBV5-1 combines with J gene TRBJ2-3; 9 bases match TRBD1. This CDR3 spans 15 amino acids. Germline CDR1 SGHRS, CDR2 YFSETQ. CDR3 DNA sequence: TGCGCCAGCAGCCGGGGACAGGGCCCAACAGATACTCAGTATTTT. The encoded protein is CASSRGQGPTDTQYF.